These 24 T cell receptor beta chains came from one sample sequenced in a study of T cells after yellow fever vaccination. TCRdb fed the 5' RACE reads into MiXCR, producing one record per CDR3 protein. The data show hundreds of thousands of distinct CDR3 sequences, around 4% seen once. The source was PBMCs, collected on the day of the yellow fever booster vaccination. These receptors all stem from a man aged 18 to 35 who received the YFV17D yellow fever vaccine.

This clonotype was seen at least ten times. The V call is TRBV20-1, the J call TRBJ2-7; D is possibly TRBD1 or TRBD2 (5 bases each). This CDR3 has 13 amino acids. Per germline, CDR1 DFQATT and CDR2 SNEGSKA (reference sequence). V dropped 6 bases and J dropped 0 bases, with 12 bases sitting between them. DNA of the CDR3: TGCAGTGCCCCGGGACCTAGCTCCTACGAGCAGTACTTC. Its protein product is CSAPGPSSYEQYF.

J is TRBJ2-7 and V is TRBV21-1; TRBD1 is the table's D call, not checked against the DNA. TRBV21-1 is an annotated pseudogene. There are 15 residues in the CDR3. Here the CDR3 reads CASSKEGETVSEQYV. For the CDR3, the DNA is TGTGCCAGCAGCAAAGAAGGGGAGACAGTCAGCGAGCAGTACGTC.

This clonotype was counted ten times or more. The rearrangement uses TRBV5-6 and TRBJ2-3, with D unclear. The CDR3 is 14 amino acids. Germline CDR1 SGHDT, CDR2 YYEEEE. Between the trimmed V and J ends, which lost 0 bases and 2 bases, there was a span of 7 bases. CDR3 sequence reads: CASSLGTNTDTQYF. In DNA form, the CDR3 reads TGTGCCAGCAGCTTGGGAACGAACACAGATACGCAGTATTTT.

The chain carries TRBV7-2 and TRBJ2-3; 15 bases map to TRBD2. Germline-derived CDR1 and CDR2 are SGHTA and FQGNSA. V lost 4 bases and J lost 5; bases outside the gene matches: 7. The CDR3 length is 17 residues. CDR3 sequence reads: CASSSHRTSGGVDTQYF. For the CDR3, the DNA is TGTGCCAGCAGCTCACACCGGACTAGCGGGGGGGTAGATACGCAGTATTTT.

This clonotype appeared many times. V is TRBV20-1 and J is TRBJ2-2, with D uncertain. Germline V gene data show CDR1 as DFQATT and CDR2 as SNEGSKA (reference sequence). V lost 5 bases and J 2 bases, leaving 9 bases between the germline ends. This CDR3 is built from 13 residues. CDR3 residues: CSAFTPNTGELFF. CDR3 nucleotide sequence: TGCAGTGCTTTCACTCCAAACACCGGGGAGCTGTTTTTT.

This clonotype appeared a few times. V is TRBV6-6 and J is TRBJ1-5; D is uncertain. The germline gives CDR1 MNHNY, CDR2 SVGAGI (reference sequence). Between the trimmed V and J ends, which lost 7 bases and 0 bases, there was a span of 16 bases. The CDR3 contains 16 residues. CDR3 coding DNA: TGTGCCAGCAATTCCAGATCCCTATATAGCAATCAGCCCCAGCATTTT. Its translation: CASNSRSLYSNQPQHF.

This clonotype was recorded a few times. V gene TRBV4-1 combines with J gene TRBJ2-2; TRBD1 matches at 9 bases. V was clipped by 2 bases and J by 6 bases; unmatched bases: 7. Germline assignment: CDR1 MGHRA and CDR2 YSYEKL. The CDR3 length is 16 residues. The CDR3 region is CASSQRTGVSSGELFF. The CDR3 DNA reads TGCGCCAGCAGCCAACGGACAGGGGTTAGCTCCGGGGAGCTGTTTTTT.

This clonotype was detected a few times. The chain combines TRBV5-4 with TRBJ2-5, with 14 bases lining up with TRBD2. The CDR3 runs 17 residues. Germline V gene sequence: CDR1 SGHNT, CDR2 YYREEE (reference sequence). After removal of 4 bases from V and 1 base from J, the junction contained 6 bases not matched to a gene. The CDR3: CASSGPGTSGGQETQYF. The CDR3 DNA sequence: TGTGCCAGCAGCGGCCCCGGGACTAGCGGGGGCCAAGAGACCCAGTACTTC. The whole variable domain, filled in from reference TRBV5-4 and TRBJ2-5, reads ETGVTQSPTHLIKTRGQQVTLRCSSQSGHNTVSWYQQALGQGPQFIFQYYREEENGRGNFPPRFSGLQFPNYSSELNVNALELDDSALYLCASSGPGTSGGQETQYFGPGTRLLVL.

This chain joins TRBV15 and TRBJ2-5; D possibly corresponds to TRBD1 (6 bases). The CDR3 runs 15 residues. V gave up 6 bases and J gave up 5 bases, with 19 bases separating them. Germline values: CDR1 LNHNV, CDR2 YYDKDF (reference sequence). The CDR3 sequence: CATREPGTPRETQYF. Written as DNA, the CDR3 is TGTGCCACCAGAGAACCCGGGACACCCCGGGAGACCCAGTACTTC.

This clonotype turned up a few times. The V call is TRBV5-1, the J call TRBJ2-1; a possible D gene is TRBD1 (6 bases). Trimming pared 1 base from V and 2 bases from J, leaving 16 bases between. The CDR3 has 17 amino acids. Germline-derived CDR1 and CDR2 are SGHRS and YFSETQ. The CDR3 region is CASSLNPQQGPYNEQFF. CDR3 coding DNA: TGCGCCAGCAGCTTGAACCCCCAACAGGGTCCCTACAATGAGCAGTTCTTC.

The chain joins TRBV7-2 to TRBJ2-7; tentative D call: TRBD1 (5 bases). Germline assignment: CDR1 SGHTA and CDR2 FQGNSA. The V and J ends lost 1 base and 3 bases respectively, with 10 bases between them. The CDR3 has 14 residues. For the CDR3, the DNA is TGTGCCAGCAGCTTAGGGGGCACGCGCTACGAGCAGTACTTC. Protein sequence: CASSLGGTRYEQYF.

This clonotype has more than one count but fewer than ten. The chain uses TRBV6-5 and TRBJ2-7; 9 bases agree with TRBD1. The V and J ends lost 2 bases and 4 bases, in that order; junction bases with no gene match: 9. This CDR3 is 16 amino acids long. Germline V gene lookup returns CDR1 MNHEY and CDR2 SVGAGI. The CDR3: CASSYADGTGFYEQYF. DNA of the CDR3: TGTGCCAGCAGTTACGCTGACGGGACAGGGTTTTACGAGCAGTACTTC.

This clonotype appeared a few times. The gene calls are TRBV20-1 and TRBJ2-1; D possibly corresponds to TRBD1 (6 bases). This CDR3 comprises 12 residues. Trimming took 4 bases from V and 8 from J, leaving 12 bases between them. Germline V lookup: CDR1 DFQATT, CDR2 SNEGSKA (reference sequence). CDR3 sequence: CSATIQGYEQFF. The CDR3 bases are TGCAGTGCTACGATACAGGGCTATGAGCAGTTCTTC.

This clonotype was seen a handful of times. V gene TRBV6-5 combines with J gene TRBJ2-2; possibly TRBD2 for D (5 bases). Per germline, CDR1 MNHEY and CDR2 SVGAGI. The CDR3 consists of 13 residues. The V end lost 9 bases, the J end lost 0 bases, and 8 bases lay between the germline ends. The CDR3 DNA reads TGTGCCAGGGCGAGGGCGAACACCGGGGAGCTGTTTTTT. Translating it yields CARARANTGELFF.

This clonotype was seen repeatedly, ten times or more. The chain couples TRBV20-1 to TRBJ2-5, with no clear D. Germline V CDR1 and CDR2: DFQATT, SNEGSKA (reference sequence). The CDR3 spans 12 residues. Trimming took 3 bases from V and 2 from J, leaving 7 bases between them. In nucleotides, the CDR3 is TGCAGTGCTAGTGGCCATCAAGAGACCCAGTACTTC. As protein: CSASGHQETQYF.

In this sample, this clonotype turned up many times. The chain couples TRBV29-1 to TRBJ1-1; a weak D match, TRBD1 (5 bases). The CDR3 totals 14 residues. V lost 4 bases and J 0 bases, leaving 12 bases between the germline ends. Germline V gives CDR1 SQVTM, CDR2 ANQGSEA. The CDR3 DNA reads TGCAGCGTTGGTGCCGGGGCCCTGAACACTGAAGCTTTCTTT. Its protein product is CSVGAGALNTEAFF.

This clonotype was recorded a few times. The CDR3 loop reads CASSLIAGGPYEQYV. CDR3 nucleotide sequence: TGTGCCAGCAGTTTAATAGCGGGGGGGCCTTACGAGCAGTACGTC. The V gene is TRBV27, the J gene TRBJ2-7; 11 nucleotides line up with TRBD2. This CDR3 has 15 residues. With 2 bases clipped from V and 4 bases from J, the junction kept 4 bases outside the gene matches. Per the germline V gene, CDR1 is MNHEY and CDR2 is SMNVEV (reference sequence).

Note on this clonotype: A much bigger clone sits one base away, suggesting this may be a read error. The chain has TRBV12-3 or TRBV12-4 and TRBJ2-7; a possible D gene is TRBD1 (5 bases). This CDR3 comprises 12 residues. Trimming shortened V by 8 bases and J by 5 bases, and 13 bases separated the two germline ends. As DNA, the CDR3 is TGTGCCAGCTGGGCAGGGTTACACGAGCAGTACTTC. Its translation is CASWAGLHEQYF.

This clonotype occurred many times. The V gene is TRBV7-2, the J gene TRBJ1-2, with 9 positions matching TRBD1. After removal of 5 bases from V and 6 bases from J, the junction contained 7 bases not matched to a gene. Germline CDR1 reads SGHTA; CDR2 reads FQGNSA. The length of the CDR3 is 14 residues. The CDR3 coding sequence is TGTGCCAGCAGCCACCGGGACAGGGTCGATGGCTACACCTTC. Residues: CASSHRDRVDGYTF.

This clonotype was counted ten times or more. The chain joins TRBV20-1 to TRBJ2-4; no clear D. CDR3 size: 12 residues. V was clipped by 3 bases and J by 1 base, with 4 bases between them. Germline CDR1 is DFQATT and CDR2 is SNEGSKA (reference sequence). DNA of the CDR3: TGCAGTGCTAGCGGGGCCAAAAACATTCAGTACTTC. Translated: CSASGAKNIQYF.

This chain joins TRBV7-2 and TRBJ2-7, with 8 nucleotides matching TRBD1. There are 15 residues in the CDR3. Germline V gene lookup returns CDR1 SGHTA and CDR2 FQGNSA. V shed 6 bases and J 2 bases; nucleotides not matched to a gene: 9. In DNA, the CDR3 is TGTGCCAGCAGAGCGGACAGGGTCGCCCCCTACGAGCAGTACTTC. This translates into CASRADRVAPYEQYF.

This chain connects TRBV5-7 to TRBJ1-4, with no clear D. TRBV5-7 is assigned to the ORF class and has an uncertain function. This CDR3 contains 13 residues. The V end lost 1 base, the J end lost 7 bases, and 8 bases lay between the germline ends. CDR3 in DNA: TGTGCCAGCAGCTTGAAAGGGTGTGAAAAACTGTTTTTT. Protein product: CASSLKGCEKLFF.

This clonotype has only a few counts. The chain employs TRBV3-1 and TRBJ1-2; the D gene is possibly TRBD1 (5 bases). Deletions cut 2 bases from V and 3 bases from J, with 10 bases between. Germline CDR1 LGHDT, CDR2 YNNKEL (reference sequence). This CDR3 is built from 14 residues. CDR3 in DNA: TGTGCCAGCAGCCAAAGCGGGGCCTACTATGGCTACACCTTC. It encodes CASSQSGAYYGYTF.

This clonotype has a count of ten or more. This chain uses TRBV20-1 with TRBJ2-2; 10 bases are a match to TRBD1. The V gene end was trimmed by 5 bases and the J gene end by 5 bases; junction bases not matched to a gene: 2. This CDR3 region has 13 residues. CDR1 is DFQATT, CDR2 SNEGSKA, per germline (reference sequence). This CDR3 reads CSAGTGETGELFF. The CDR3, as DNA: TGCAGTGCTGGGACAGGGGAAACCGGGGAGCTGTTTTTT.